These 10 T cell receptor beta chains came from one sample sequenced in a study of spatial heterogeneity in lung cancer. The time point denotes: blood at routine non-recurrence follow-up after resection. TCRdb re-called the 5' RACE reads with MiXCR, one entry per CDR3 protein. The top ten clones hold about 20% of a sample with tens of thousands of distinct CDR3 sequences, around 9.7% of them seen once. The sample here was PBMCs, taken at follow-up. These receptors all come from a male donor with early-stage non-small cell lung cancer.

This chain uses TRBV10-3 with TRBJ2-1, with D perhaps given as TRBD1 or TRBD2 (7 bases each). V lost 10 bases, J lost 7 bases, and 14 bases lay in between. The CDR3 extends over 12 amino acids. The V gene's germline CDR1 is ENHRY and CDR2 SYGVKD. The CDR3 region is CATNRGGNEQFF. The CDR3 DNA follows: TGTGCCACAAACAGGGGAGGGAATGAGCAGTTCTTC.

This chain connects TRBV29-1 to TRBJ2-5, with D possibly TRBD2 on 7 matching bases. The CDR3 sequence is 13 residues long. In germline, CDR1 is SQVTM, CDR2 ANQGSEA. V was shortened by 2 bases and J by 1 base, with 8 bases between the two germline ends. CDR3 in DNA: TGCAGCGTTGAACGGGGGGCCCAAGAGACCCAGTACTTC. Its translation: CSVERGAQETQYF.

This clonotype was found a few times. The chain links TRBV24-1 to TRBJ1-4; D ambiguous. The CDR3 covers 12 residues. The V and J ends lost 2 bases and 6 bases respectively, with 3 bases between them. Germline-derived CDR1 and CDR2 are KGHDR and SFDVKD. Here the CDR3 reads CATSDWDEKLFF. The CDR3 DNA sequence: TGTGCCACCAGTGATTGGGATGAAAAACTGTTTTTT.

V and J are TRBV5-1 and TRBJ2-7; D ambiguous. The germline V and J ends were trimmed by 2 bases and 6 bases, with 15 bases remaining between them. Per germline, CDR1 SGHRS and CDR2 YFSETQ. The CDR3 contains 14 residues. The CDR3 sequence: CASSLGQAEGEQYF. The CDR3 DNA sequence: TGCGCCAGCAGCTTAGGGCAGGCTGAAGGCGAGCAGTACTTC.

The rearrangement uses TRBV10-3 and TRBJ1-6; no firm D call. CDR1 is ENHRY and CDR2 is SYGVKD in the germline V gene. The CDR3 consists of 16 residues. Trimming shortened V by 0 bases and J by 5 bases, and 11 bases separated the two germline ends. The CDR3 protein is CAISESMGADNSPLHF. In DNA, the CDR3 is TGTGCCATCAGTGAGTCAATGGGTGCGGATAATTCACCCCTCCACTTT.

The CDR3: CASSRQGSSNQPQHF. In nucleotides, the CDR3 is TGTGCCAGCAGTCGACAGGGGTCAAGCAATCAGCCCCAGCATTTT. The chain couples TRBV27 to TRBJ1-5; 8 bases are a match to TRBD1. The CDR3 has 15 residues. The germline V gene has CDR1 MNHEY and CDR2 SMNVEV (reference sequence). Trimming at V came to 5 bases and at J to 1 base, leaving 4 bases not matched to a gene.

The chain has TRBV19 and TRBJ2-4; D is unclear. V was clipped by 3 bases and J by 13 bases, with 16 bases between them. The length of the CDR3 is 13 residues. CDR1 is LNHDA and CDR2 is SQIVND in the germline V gene (reference sequence). The CDR3 region is CASSIGSSGLQYF. CDR3 bases: TGTGCCAGTAGTATCGGGTCTTCAGGTCTGCAGTACTTC. The full variable domain, in which reference TRBV19 and TRBJ2-4 provide the parts outside the CDR3, is DGGITQSPKYLFRKEGQNVTLSCEQNLNHDAMYWYRQDPGQGLRLIYYSQIVNDFQKGDIAEGYSVSREKKESFPLTVTSAQKNPTAFYLCASSIGSSGLQYFGAGTRLSVL.

This clonotype was observed at least ten times. V gene TRBV20-1 combines with J gene TRBJ2-2, with 12 bases matching TRBD2. This CDR3 comprises 14 residues. Germline trimming cut 5 bases from V and 6 bases from J; bases unmatched to any gene: 4. Germline V CDR1 and CDR2: DFQATT, SNEGSKA (reference sequence). Written as DNA, the CDR3 is TGCAGTGCTCGGACTAGCGGGGAGTCCGGGGAGCTGTTTTTT. Protein product: CSARTSGESGELFF.

This clonotype was picked up many times. The chain joins TRBV27 to TRBJ2-1; D might be TRBD2 (5 bases). The CDR3 runs to 13 residues. Trimming pared 8 bases from V and 3 bases from J, leaving 11 bases between. CDR1 is MNHEY and CDR2 is SMNVEV in the germline V gene (reference sequence). The CDR3 DNA sequence: TGTGCCAGCCGGGTCGGGATCTACAATGAGCAGTTCTTC. Encoded protein: CASRVGIYNEQFF.

In this sample, this clonotype turned up many times. This chain joins TRBV7-9 and TRBJ2-7, with D perhaps matching TRBD1 or TRBD2 (5 bases each). The CDR3 has 13 amino acids. Germline V lookup: CDR1 SEHNR, CDR2 FQNEAQ (reference sequence). Trimming took off 8 bases at V and 2 bases at J, with 13 bases between the two ends. The CDR3 here is CASGTEKTYEQYF. The CDR3 DNA reads as TGTGCCAGCGGGACGGAAAAAACCTACGAGCAGTACTTC.